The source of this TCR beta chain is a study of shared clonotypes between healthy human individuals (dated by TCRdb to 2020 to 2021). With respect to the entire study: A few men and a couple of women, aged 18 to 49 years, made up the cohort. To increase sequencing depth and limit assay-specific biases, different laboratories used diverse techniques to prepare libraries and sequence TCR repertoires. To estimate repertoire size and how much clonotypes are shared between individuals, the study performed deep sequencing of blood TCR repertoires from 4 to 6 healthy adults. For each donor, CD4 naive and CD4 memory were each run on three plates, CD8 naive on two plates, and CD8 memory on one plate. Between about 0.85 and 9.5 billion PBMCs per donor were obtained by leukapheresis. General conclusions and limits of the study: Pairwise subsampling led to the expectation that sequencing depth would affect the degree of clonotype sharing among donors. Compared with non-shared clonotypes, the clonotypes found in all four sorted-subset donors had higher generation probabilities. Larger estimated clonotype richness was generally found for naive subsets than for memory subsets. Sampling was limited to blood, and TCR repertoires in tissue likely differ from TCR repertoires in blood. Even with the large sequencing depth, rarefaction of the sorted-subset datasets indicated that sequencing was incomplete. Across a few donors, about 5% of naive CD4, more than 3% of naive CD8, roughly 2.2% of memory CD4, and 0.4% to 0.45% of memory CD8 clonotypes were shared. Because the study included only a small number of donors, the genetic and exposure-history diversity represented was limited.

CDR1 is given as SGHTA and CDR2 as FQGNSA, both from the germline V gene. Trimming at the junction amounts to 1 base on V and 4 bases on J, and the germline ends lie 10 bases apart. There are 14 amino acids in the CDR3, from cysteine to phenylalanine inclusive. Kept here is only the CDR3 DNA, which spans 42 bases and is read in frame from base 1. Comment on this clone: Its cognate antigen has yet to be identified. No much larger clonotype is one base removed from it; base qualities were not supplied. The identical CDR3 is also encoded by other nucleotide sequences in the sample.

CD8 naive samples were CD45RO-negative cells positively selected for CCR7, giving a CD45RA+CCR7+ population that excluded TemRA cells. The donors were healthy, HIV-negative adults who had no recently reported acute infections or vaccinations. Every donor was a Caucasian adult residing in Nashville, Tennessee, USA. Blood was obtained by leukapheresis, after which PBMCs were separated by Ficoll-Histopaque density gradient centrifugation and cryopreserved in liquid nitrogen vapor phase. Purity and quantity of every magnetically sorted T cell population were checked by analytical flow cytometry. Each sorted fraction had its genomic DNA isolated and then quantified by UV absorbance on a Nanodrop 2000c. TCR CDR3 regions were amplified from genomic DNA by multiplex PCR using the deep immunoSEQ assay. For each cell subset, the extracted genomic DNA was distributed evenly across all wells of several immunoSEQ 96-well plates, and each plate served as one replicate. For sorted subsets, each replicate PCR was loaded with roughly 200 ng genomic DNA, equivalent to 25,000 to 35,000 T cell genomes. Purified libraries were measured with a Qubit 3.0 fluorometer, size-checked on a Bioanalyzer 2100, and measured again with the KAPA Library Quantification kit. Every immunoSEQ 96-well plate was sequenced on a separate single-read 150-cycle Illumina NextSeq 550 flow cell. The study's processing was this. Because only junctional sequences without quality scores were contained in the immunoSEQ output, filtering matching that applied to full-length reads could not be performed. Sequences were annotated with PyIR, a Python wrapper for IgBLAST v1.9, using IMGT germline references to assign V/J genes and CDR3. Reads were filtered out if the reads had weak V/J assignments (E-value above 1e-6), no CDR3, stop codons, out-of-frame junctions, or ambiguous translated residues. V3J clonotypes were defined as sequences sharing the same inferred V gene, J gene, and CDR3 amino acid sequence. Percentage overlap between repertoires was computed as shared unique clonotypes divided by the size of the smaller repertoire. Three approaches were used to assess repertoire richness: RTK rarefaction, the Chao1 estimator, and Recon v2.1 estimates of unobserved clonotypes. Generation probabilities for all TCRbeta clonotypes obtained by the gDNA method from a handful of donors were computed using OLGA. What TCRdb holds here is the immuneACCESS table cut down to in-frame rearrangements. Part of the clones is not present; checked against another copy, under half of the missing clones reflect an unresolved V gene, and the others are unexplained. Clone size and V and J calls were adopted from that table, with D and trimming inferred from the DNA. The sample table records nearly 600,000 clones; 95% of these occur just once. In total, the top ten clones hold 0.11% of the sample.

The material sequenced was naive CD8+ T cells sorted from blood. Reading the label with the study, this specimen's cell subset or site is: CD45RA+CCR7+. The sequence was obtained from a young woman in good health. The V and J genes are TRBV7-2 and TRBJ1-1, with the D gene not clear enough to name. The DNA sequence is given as TGTGCCAGCAGCTTAGGCGGATCGGGCACTGAAGCTTTCTTT. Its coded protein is CASSLGGSGTEAFF.